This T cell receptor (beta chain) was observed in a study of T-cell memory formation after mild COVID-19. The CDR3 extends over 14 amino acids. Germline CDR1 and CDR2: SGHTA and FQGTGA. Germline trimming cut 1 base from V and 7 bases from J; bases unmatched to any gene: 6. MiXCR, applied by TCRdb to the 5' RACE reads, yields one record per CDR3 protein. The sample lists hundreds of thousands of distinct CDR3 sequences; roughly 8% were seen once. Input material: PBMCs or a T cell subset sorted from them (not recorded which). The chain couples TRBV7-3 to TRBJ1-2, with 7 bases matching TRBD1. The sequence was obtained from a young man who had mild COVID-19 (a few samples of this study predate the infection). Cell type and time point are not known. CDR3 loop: CASSLKAGGSGYTF. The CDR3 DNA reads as TGTGCCAGCAGCTTAAAGGCAGGGGGAAGTGGCTACACCTTC.